Included here is one TCR beta chain sequence, with context. No antigen is known for it. There are no base qualities to consult, and no much larger clone falls within one base. The data were taken from a study of T cells in Graves' hyperthyroidism and ophthalmopathy (dated by TCRdb to the late 2010s). Study-wide context: To identify distinguishing TCR V-J signatures, a discovery cohort of 90 to 100 patients was used, comprising 43 with Graves' ophthalmopathy and 57 with stable Graves' hyperthyroidism. Prospective prediction of ophthalmopathy was tested in an independent validation cohort of 18 to 20 hyperthyroidism patients and 17 patients who later progressed to ophthalmopathy. TCR Vbeta CDR3 sequencing of 120 to 150 peripheral blood samples (roughly 41 ophthalmopathy, 75 or so hyperthyroidism and 17 progressor patients) is reported in the paper. Once sampling was done, hyperthyroidism patients were given methimazole at a starting dose of 30 mg daily, whereas ophthalmopathy patients were given high-dose intravenous methylprednisolone. The 85 to 100 discovery patients were divided at random into training and test sets in a 7:3 ratio. The study also compared thyroid tissue and blood T-cell repertoires from roughly 6 Graves' hyperthyroidism patients. Broad study findings and their caveats: A 13 V-J signature model separated ophthalmopathy from stable hyperthyroidism, with around 90% sensitivity and 81% to 83% specificity in cross-validation and 80%/75% in testing. Blood samples also contained most of the expanded thyroid clonotypes (frequency above 0.001), which suggests that blood repertoires may reflect thyroid immune responses. No statistical method was used to set the sample size in advance, and investigators knew the group allocation. In validation, progression to ophthalmopathy was predicted by the model with about 70% sensitivity and 72% to 80% specificity, a median of around 5.9 months before onset.

The CDR3 numbers 10 residues from cysteine through phenylalanine. Here the CDR3 DNA is all that survives: 30 bases in frame from base 1. Based on the germline V gene (reference sequence), the CDR1 and CDR2 sequences are DFQATT and SNEGSKA. V is clipped by 3 bases and J by 6 bases, and the sequence between their germline boundaries is 2 bases long. Stable Graves' hyperthyroidism was defined as the absence of progression to ophthalmopathy over 18 months of follow-up. The hyperthyroidism patients were between 18 and 65 years old and newly diagnosed, with a disease duration of less than 2 months. Exclusion was applied to patients with uncontrolled infections, other autoimmune diseases, pregnancy or lactation. Clinical symptoms, serum thyroxine and TRAb, thyroid ultrasound, and orbital computed tomography formed the basis for the diagnoses. Total RNA was extracted using Trizol reagent, and RNA quality was assessed on an Agilent 2100 Bioanalyzer.

Amplification of TCR beta CDR3 regions was carried out from RNA transcripts. A first-round RT-PCR of the TCR CDR3 used the HTBI primer set with the Qiagen OneStep RT-PCR kit. A second multiplex PCR round built the libraries, followed by size selection and purification. Libraries were sequenced paired-end with 100 bp reads on an Illumina HiSeq2000. On the authors' methods: SOAPnuke was used to process the raw data, throwing out any read that contained adapters or uncalled bases, had a mean Phred below 15, or lacked an exact constant-primer or identifier match. COPE v1.2.5 was used to merge high-quality paired reads, and clonotypes were defined as unique nucleotide sequences. MiTCR v1.1 was used to align the clonotypes against IMGT TRBV, TRBD and TRBJ reference segments. Analysis was restricted to V-J combinations with a frequency above 0.0001, which covered about 99% of repertoires. A TCS score was defined as the ratio of F50 (clonal expansion) to E x V (chaos), with BLOSUM62-based TCRdist applied between CDR3 peptides within each V-J. Welch's t-statistics and random forest reduced 514 V-J features to 13, which were used in a naive Bayes classifier (R e1071). The similarity between thyroid and blood repertoires was quantified using the Morisita-Horn index. TCRdb passed the public sequencing reads through fastp at Q25 and MiXCR, retaining productive beta sequences. Each entry is one CDR3 protein sequence, shown with its most common DNA and genes. V and J calls and clone size were set by TCRdb, not the authors. The sample table holds approximately 95,000 distinct CDR3 sequences, of which around 37% were seen once. Roughly a tenth of the sample is held by the ten biggest clonotypes.

This chain is built from TRBV20-1 and TRBJ2-2; no D gene is confidently identified. Sequencing used peripheral blood or thyroid tissue (not recorded which). The sequence was obtained from a woman under 40 with Graves' hyperthyroidism. CDR3 sequence: CSASPGELFF. The DNA sequence is TGCAGTGCTAGTCCCGGGGAGCTGTTTTTT.